The rows below give T cell receptor beta chains drawn from one sample of a study of T cell repertoires in cytomegalovirus infection. No antigen has been identified for these receptors. MiXCR, run by TCRdb on the reads, gives a single entry per CDR3 protein. The sample has about 700,000 distinct CDR3 sequences; around 32% are singletons. The input for sequencing was cultured PBMCs, taken from culture after CMV antigen stimulation. The receptors shown here come from a human donor in good health (CMV status not recorded). Some clones in this sample may be carry-over from other donors' samples. The conserved cysteine and the conserved F or W are not part of the CDR3 here. The size of a clone is reported for some rows only, either as once, few or many, or as a class for expanded clones.

TRBV7-6	TRBJ2-5	few	ASSLVSGEETQY
TRBV12-3/TRBV12-4	TRBJ2-3	NA	ASSPFLPFGGGSDTQY
TRBV2	TRBJ2-3	few	ASCLTDTQY
TRBV12-3/TRBV12-4	TRBJ1-2	many	ASSFRDYGYT
TRBV30	TRBJ2-3	few	AWRTSPDTQY
TRBV11-2	TRBJ1-6	few	ASSQEHRNSPLH
TRBV7-2	TRBJ2-7	NA	ASSLASTGLTYEQY
TRBV7-6	TRBJ2-1	few	ASSFGTSGTPEQF
TRBV6-1	TRBJ2-7	NA	ASSRGEYEQY
TRBV4-1	TRBJ2-3	once	ASSRRLAGATTDTQY
TRBV20-1	TRBJ1-5	once	SARRGETNQPQH
TRBV7-2	TRBJ1-5	many	ASSLRTGGDNQPQH
TRBV7-8	TRBJ1-1	many	ASSHLPGQAEAF
TRBV27	TRBJ2-4	few	ASSLQRGANIQY
TRBV7-2	TRBJ2-7	many	ASSVSLYEQY
TRBV7-2	TRBJ1-1	few	ASSSPGGFNTEAF
TRBV12-3/TRBV12-4	TRBJ1-1	once	ASSIEAAMNTEAF
TRBV12-3/TRBV12-4	TRBJ1-6	NA	ASSPSGTARPPLH
TRBV7-2	TRBJ2-5	NA	ASSPDEVAATGTQY
TRBV6-2/TRBV6-3	TRBJ2-2	NA	ASRKGLNTGELF
TRBV7-9	TRBJ1-2	once	ASSLVPGRLNYGYT
TRBV7-9	TRBJ1-5	NA	ASSLAQGPNQPQH
TRBV27	TRBJ2-7	NA	ASSLFAGEAYEQY
TRBV11-2	TRBJ2-1	NA	ASSLASGPSYEQF
TRBV7-2	TRBJ2-7	NA	ASSLALAGAGEQY
TRBV7-2	TRBJ2-5	NA	ASSLGGLAGLYQETQC
TRBV7-9	TRBJ2-3	NA	ASRPTRTPQY